Listed below are T cell receptor beta chains from one sample, sequenced in a study of blood T cell repertoires in COVID-19. Generated by immunoSEQ multiplex PCR, the TCRdb table keeps only in-frame clones and is missing some. The sample carries some 80,000 clones, around nine tenths recorded once. The sequenced sample consisted of peripheral blood. Receptors were obtained from a man aged 50-59 years with active or convalescent COVID-19. CDR3s leave out the opening cysteine and the closing phenylalanine or tryptophan. The order of the fields is J gene, D gene, V gene, CDR3 protein. D genes are given only for firm matches.

j_gene: TRBJ2-7; d_gene: -; v_gene: TRBV28; CDR3aa: ASTGGSNNEQY
j_gene: TRBJ2-3; d_gene: -; v_gene: TRBV3-1/TRBV3-2; CDR3aa: ASSPPGVDTQY
j_gene: TRBJ1-1; d_gene: -; v_gene: TRBV6-5; CDR3aa: ASTPTANTEAF
j_gene: TRBJ2-4; d_gene: -; v_gene: TRBV18; CDR3aa: ASSPPRGEVGKNIQY
j_gene: TRBJ2-3; d_gene: -; v_gene: TRBV19; CDR3aa: ASSNRVASTDTQY
j_gene: TRBJ2-3; d_gene: TRBD2; v_gene: TRBV5-5; CDR3aa: ASSIIGLAKSDTQY
j_gene: TRBJ2-7; d_gene: -; v_gene: TRBV5-1; CDR3aa: ASSLGAGVTVEQY
j_gene: TRBJ2-1; d_gene: -; v_gene: TRBV11-3; CDR3aa: ASSLGSSTRGNEQF
j_gene: TRBJ2-5; d_gene: -; v_gene: TRBV18; CDR3aa: ASSPPGLGSTETQY
j_gene: TRBJ2-7; d_gene: TRBD2; v_gene: TRBV6-4; CDR3aa: ASRESGGTPYEQY
j_gene: TRBJ2-3; d_gene: -; v_gene: TRBV24-1; CDR3aa: ATSDSDKGGTDTQY
j_gene: TRBJ1-1; d_gene: TRBD1; v_gene: TRBV6-1; CDR3aa: ASSGPGGSGGIGTEAF
j_gene: TRBJ2-7; d_gene: -; v_gene: TRBV13; CDR3aa: ASSSRAGGSYEQY
j_gene: TRBJ2-1; d_gene: -; v_gene: TRBV10-1; CDR3aa: ASSEGGGNEQF
j_gene: TRBJ1-1; d_gene: TRBD1; v_gene: TRBV5-6; CDR3aa: ASSTGGNGAF
j_gene: TRBJ2-5; d_gene: -; v_gene: TRBV5-1; CDR3aa: ASSLGQSQETQY
j_gene: TRBJ2-3; d_gene: TRBD2; v_gene: TRBV30; CDR3aa: ARRLATDTQY
j_gene: TRBJ1-4; d_gene: TRBD1; v_gene: TRBV11-2; CDR3aa: ASSLHGQGGEKLF
j_gene: TRBJ1-5; d_gene: -; v_gene: TRBV24-1; CDR3aa: ATSGPQGNQPQH
j_gene: TRBJ2-2; d_gene: TRBD2; v_gene: TRBV10-3; CDR3aa: AIMIAGVTGELF
j_gene: TRBJ2-5; d_gene: -; v_gene: TRBV7-9; CDR3aa: ASSPRGETQY
j_gene: TRBJ2-7; d_gene: TRBD2; v_gene: TRBV28; CDR3aa: ASSSFSSGGSYEQY
j_gene: TRBJ2-5; d_gene: TRBD2; v_gene: TRBV7-9; CDR3aa: ASSSAGRGETQY
j_gene: TRBJ1-2; d_gene: -; v_gene: TRBV15; CDR3aa: ATSRAGTLYGYT
j_gene: TRBJ2-3; d_gene: -; v_gene: TRBV6-5; CDR3aa: AAKDRTGTDTQY
j_gene: TRBJ2-7; d_gene: TRBD2; v_gene: TRBV10-3; CDR3aa: AISEGTKSSEQY
j_gene: TRBJ2-3; d_gene: TRBD1; v_gene: TRBV6-4; CDR3aa: ASSAGQGPDTQY
j_gene: TRBJ1-1; d_gene: -; v_gene: TRBV28; CDR3aa: ASLPALNTEAF
j_gene: TRBJ2-4; d_gene: TRBD2; v_gene: TRBV4-3; CDR3aa: ASSQVSLAGGLENIQY
j_gene: TRBJ2-7; d_gene: -; v_gene: TRBV5-4; CDR3aa: ASSLVQSAEQY
j_gene: TRBJ2-1; d_gene: TRBD2; v_gene: TRBV28; CDR3aa: ASSLAGGKNEQF
j_gene: TRBJ1-1; d_gene: -; v_gene: TRBV20-1; CDR3aa: SAERAARAF
j_gene: TRBJ2-5; d_gene: -; v_gene: TRBV4-1; CDR3aa: ASSLRQVSSQETQY
j_gene: TRBJ2-1; d_gene: -; v_gene: TRBV4-2; CDR3aa: ASSQRRAGALGPYNEQF
j_gene: TRBJ2-2; d_gene: -; v_gene: TRBV6-5; CDR3aa: ASSYLQVTGELF
j_gene: TRBJ1-1; d_gene: TRBD1; v_gene: TRBV20-1; CDR3aa: SASDGTGGTEAF
j_gene: TRBJ1-1; d_gene: -; v_gene: TRBV4-1; CDR3aa: ASSQDYRGVAF
j_gene: TRBJ2-7; d_gene: -; v_gene: TRBV10-3; CDR3aa: AISVGGSGEQY
j_gene: TRBJ1-1; d_gene: -; v_gene: TRBV14; CDR3aa: ASSRAGGNTEAF
j_gene: TRBJ2-1; d_gene: TRBD2; v_gene: TRBV6-5; CDR3aa: ASSYSLAGGDNEQF
j_gene: TRBJ2-3; d_gene: TRBD2; v_gene: TRBV12-5; CDR3aa: ASGFSGTSGSTDTQY
j_gene: TRBJ1-1; d_gene: -; v_gene: TRBV5-1; CDR3aa: ASSLAQNTEAF
j_gene: TRBJ1-6; d_gene: -; v_gene: TRBV10-3; CDR3aa: AAGWEPHNSPLH
j_gene: TRBJ2-2; d_gene: -; v_gene: TRBV2; CDR3aa: ASSEGGTGELF
j_gene: TRBJ1-4; d_gene: TRBD1; v_gene: TRBV19; CDR3aa: ASSRGTGAFPLNEKLF
j_gene: TRBJ2-3; d_gene: -; v_gene: TRBV5-1; CDR3aa: ASSEPQGNTQY
j_gene: TRBJ2-3; d_gene: -; v_gene: TRBV7-9; CDR3aa: ASSSRLGLKGTDTQY
j_gene: TRBJ1-1; d_gene: TRBD1; v_gene: TRBV3-1/TRBV3-2; CDR3aa: ASSQAGTGNTEAF
j_gene: TRBJ1-4; d_gene: -; v_gene: TRBV5-1; CDR3aa: ASSRAGDSNEKLF
j_gene: TRBJ2-3; d_gene: -; v_gene: TRBV10-1; CDR3aa: ASSESTGQTSTDTQY
j_gene: TRBJ2-3; d_gene: TRBD2; v_gene: TRBV28; CDR3aa: ASSPTSGPGDTQY
j_gene: TRBJ2-5; d_gene: -; v_gene: TRBV28; CDR3aa: ASTLGPNQETQY
j_gene: TRBJ1-6; d_gene: -; v_gene: TRBV10-3; CDR3aa: AISEFEQDNSPLH
j_gene: TRBJ2-7; d_gene: -; v_gene: TRBV7-6; CDR3aa: ASSLGPGRDYEQY
j_gene: TRBJ2-7; d_gene: -; v_gene: TRBV10-3; CDR3aa: AISESGDGSYEQY